These T cell receptor beta chains were read from a single sample in a study of cytotoxic CD8 clonotypes in ibrutinib-treated CLL. Profiling relied on immunoSEQ multiplex PCR, and the TCRdb table lists in-frame clones only, not all of them. The repertoire includes around 60,000 clones, roughly 71% of them detected once, and 43% sits in the top ten. The material was PBMCs, obtained after 12 months of ibrutinib treatment. The receptors stem from a human donor with chronic lymphocytic leukemia. The CDR3 runs from the conserved cysteine through the conserved F or W. The order of the fields is CDR3 DNA, CDR3 protein, J gene, D gene, clone size, V gene. D genes are given only for firm matches. The size field is filled for only some rows; it gives once, few, many or a size class.

CDR3 DNA: TGTGCCAGCACCCCCGGGGGGACTAGCGGGAGGGTTGAAGGCTACGAGCAGTACTTC
CDR3 protein: CASTPGGTSGRVEGYEQYF
J gene: TRBJ2-7
D gene: TRBD2
clone size: NA
V gene: TRBV2

CDR3 DNA: TGTGCCAGCAGTTTATCGGCGGGACAGGTGTCCTACGAGCAGTACTTC
CDR3 protein: CASSLSAGQVSYEQYF
J gene: TRBJ2-7
D gene: TRBD1
clone size: NA
V gene: TRBV27

CDR3 DNA: TGTGCCAGCAGTAGGAGACAAACTAATGAAAAACTGTTTTTT
CDR3 protein: CASSRRQTNEKLFF
J gene: TRBJ1-4
D gene: NA
clone size: NA
V gene: TRBV6-5

CDR3 DNA: TGTGCCACCGAGGGCGGGAGTAAGACAGATACGCAGTATTTT
CDR3 protein: CATEGGSKTDTQYF
J gene: TRBJ2-3
D gene: TRBD2
clone size: NA
V gene: TRBV7-2

CDR3 DNA: TGTGCCAGCAGTGATTTGGGGACAGGGGCCTCTGGAAACACCATATATTTT
CDR3 protein: CASSDLGTGASGNTIYF
J gene: TRBJ1-3
D gene: TRBD1
clone size: NA
V gene: TRBV2

CDR3 DNA: TGCGCCAGCAGTCAAGGGGCTGTACGTGGAGACGGGGAGCTGTTTTTT
CDR3 protein: CASSQGAVRGDGELFF
J gene: TRBJ2-2
D gene: NA
clone size: NA
V gene: TRBV23-1

CDR3 DNA: TGTGCCAGCAAAACCGGGCCTAATGAAAAACTGTTTTTT
CDR3 protein: CASKTGPNEKLFF
J gene: TRBJ1-4
D gene: NA
clone size: NA
V gene: TRBV21-1

CDR3 DNA: TGTGCCAGCAGCTCTTGGGGGGCAAGGGATACGCAGTATTTT
CDR3 protein: CASSSWGARDTQYF
J gene: TRBJ2-3
D gene: NA
clone size: NA
V gene: TRBV7-6

CDR3 DNA: TGTGCCATCAGACAGGGGAGTGCAGTAAATGAGCAGTTCTTC
CDR3 protein: CAIRQGSAVNEQFF
J gene: TRBJ2-1
D gene: TRBD1
clone size: NA
V gene: TRBV6-6

CDR3 DNA: TGTGCCATCGGGGATCAGCCCCAGCATTTT
CDR3 protein: CAIGDQPQHF
J gene: TRBJ1-5
D gene: NA
clone size: few
V gene: TRBV7-9

CDR3 DNA: TGTGCCAGCAGCTTAGGCCCCGCGGCCCAGTACTTC
CDR3 protein: CASSLGPAAQYF
J gene: TRBJ2-5
D gene: NA
clone size: once
V gene: TRBV11-2

CDR3 DNA: TGTGCCAGCAGCTCCCCCTTTAACGGACAGGGTGAAGCTTTCTTT
CDR3 protein: CASSSPFNGQGEAFF
J gene: TRBJ1-1
D gene: TRBD1
clone size: NA
V gene: TRBV5-4

CDR3 DNA: TGTGCCAGCAGTGCTAGCGGGGTGAACACCGGGGAGCTGTTTTTT
CDR3 protein: CASSASGVNTGELFF
J gene: TRBJ2-2
D gene: TRBD2
clone size: NA
V gene: TRBV2

CDR3 DNA: TGTGCCAGTAGTACCCGGGTCGGGCAGCCCCAGCATTTT
CDR3 protein: CASSTRVGQPQHF
J gene: TRBJ1-5
D gene: NA
clone size: NA
V gene: TRBV19